This T cell receptor (beta chain) was recovered during a study of blood T cell repertoires in COVID-19. Original handling: Amplification from reference gene primers served as the basis for estimated nucleated cell counts. Generated by immunoSEQ multiplex PCR, the TCRdb table keeps only in-frame clones and is missing some. The V and J calls and clone size were taken over from that table, and D and trimming were inferred from the DNA. There are approximately 300,000 clones in the sample; 85% to 90% occur only once, and 4% to 5% lies in the top ten. Germline lookup yields CDR1 SNHLY and CDR2 FYNNEI. The CDR3 sequence is 13 residues long. V was cut by 6 bases and J by 4 bases, with 11 bases left in between.

This receptor was taken from a man in his thirties or forties who had recovered from COVID-19. The sample comprised PBMCs or T cells enriched from blood (not recorded which). The chain employs TRBV2 and TRBJ2-3; possibly TRBD1 for D (6 bases). The CDR3 spells CASRKQGSDTQYF. The DNA for the CDR3 is TGTGCCAGCAGGAAACAGGGATCAGATACGCAGTATTTT.